The present T cell receptor (beta chain) was sequenced within a study of CD8+ T cells in alopecia areata. The wider study: A regimen of oral tofacitinib, 5 to 10 mg twice daily, was given to treated patients. Overall study results and limits: Normal scalp showed lower clonality than lesional scalp, especially alopecia totalis/universalis. In patients, TCRs were shared less clearly than in mice, and HLA may possibly be involved.

RNA, once extracted, was reverse transcribed into cDNA for use as the sequencing template. Sequenced by immunoSEQ multiplex PCR; TCRdb stores in-frame clones only, minus some. The data show some 150,000 clones, 40% to 65% seen once. Germline CDR1 is ENHRY and CDR2 is SYGVKD. The V gene lost 6 bases and the J gene lost 5 bases, with 10 bases spanning the gap. The CDR3 is 12 amino acids. With regard to this clone: Its cognate antigen is unknown.

Specimen: CD8+ T cells sorted from blood, collected at week 0. This TCR was sampled from a human donor with alopecia areata. This rearrangement joins TRBV10-3 to TRBJ1-2; D is undetermined. In DNA form, the CDR3 reads TGTGCCATCAGCCCCGACAAATATGGCTACACCTTC. Translation: CAISPDKYGYTF.